The rows below give T cell receptor beta chains drawn from one sample of a study of blood T cell repertoires in COVID-19. Profiling relied on immunoSEQ multiplex PCR, and the TCRdb table lists in-frame clones only, not all of them. The data show 97,000 or so clones, with roughly 78% seen just once and over 15% held by the top ten. The material sequenced was peripheral blood. The source is an elderly woman with active or convalescent COVID-19. CDR3s include the opening cysteine and the closing phenylalanine or tryptophan. The order of the fields is J gene, V gene, D gene, CDR3 length, clone size, CDR3 protein, CDR3 DNA. A D gene is named only where the DNA matches it firmly. Some rows mark clone size as missing; the rest say once, few, many or name a class of expanded clone.

>TRBJ2-1|TRBV24-1|TRBD1|11|NA
CATGTGFEQFF
TGTGCCACCGGGACAGGGTTTGAGCAGTTCTTC
>TRBJ1-2|TRBV19|NA|14|NA
CASSIPGWDYGYTF
TGTGCCAGTAGTATCCCAGGGTGGGACTATGGCTACACCTTC
>TRBJ1-2|TRBV6-1|NA|14|few
CASSEARGARGYTF
TGTGCCAGCAGTGAAGCGCGGGGGGCGCGAGGCTACACCTTC
>TRBJ2-3|TRBV6-6|TRBD2|13|NA
CATRLAGTDTQYF
TGTGCCACTCGACTAGCGGGCACAGATACGCAGTATTTT
>TRBJ2-7|TRBV4-1|TRBD1|15|many
CASSQGTGQKNEQYF
TGCGCCAGCAGCCAGGGGACAGGGCAAAAGAACGAGCAGTACTTC
>TRBJ2-7|TRBV6-5|NA|15|NA
CASSYSAGIIDEQYF
TGTGCCAGCAGTTACTCGGCGGGAATCATAGACGAGCAGTACTTC
>TRBJ2-7|TRBV7-9|NA|14|NA
CASSLDGRFHEQYF
TGTGCCAGCAGCTTAGACGGCAGGTTCCACGAGCAGTACTTC
>TRBJ2-3|TRBV5-1|NA|14|NA
CASLGGANTDTQYF
TGCGCCAGCTTAGGGGGGGCCAACACAGATACGCAGTATTTT
>TRBJ2-7|TRBV15|NA|17|NA
CATSRDIGPAGSYEQYF
TGTGCCACCAGCAGAGATATCGGCCCAGCGGGCAGCTACGAGCAGTACTTC
>TRBJ2-7|TRBV10-3|TRBD2|14|NA
CAIRKTSGMNEQYF
TGTGCCATCAGGAAGACTAGCGGGATGAACGAGCAGTACTTC
>TRBJ2-7|TRBV5-1|TRBD1|16|NA
CASSPSRGTGGDEQYF
TGTGCCAGCAGCCCCAGCAGAGGGACAGGAGGGGACGAGCAGTACTTC
>TRBJ1-3|TRBV20-1|NA|14|NA
CSASPTGSGNTIYF
TGCAGTGCTAGTCCTACAGGCTCTGGAAACACCATATATTTT
>TRBJ2-3|TRBV28|TRBD1|16|NA
CASRGAWDSSTDTQYF
TGTGCCAGCAGGGGGGCTTGGGACAGTAGCACAGATACGCAGTATTTT
>TRBJ2-7|TRBV6-6|NA|15|NA
CASRYSPVPVDEQYF
TGTGCCAGCAGATACTCTCCCGTCCCAGTCGACGAGCAGTACTTC
>TRBJ2-5|TRBV19|TRBD2|13|NA
CASRLAGGETQYF
TGTGCCAGTCGACTAGCGGGAGGAGAGACCCAGTACTTC
>TRBJ2-1|TRBV29-1|NA|13|NA
CSVEKGPREGQFF
TGCAGCGTTGAAAAGGGTCCGCGGGAAGGGCAGTTCTTC
>TRBJ2-7|TRBV28|TRBD2|16|NA
CASRESLAGGGLKQYF
TGTGCCAGCAGAGAAAGTTTAGCGGGAGGGGGCCTGAAGCAGTACTTC
>TRBJ2-3|TRBV5-4|TRBD2|16|NA
CASSDSGRVSTDTQYF
TGTGCCAGCAGCGATAGCGGGAGGGTTAGCACAGATACGCAGTATTTT
>TRBJ2-7|TRBV5-1|TRBD2|15|NA
CASSPSLAGGGEQYF
TGCGCCAGCAGCCCTTCGCTAGCGGGGGGAGGAGAGCAGTACTTC
>TRBJ2-4|TRBV28|NA|16|NA
CASIPLMGAPKNIQYF
TGTGCCAGCATTCCACTGATGGGGGCGCCCAAAAACATTCAGTACTTC
>TRBJ2-2|TRBV19|TRBD2|16|NA
CASSRGFAGVTGELFF
TGTGCCAGTAGTAGGGGTTTTGCGGGAGTCACCGGGGAGCTGTTTTTT